The clone carrying this TCR beta chain was seen a handful of times. Its antigen is not known. Trimming shortened V by 3 bases and J by 1 base, and 18 bases separated the two germline ends. The germline gives CDR1 LNHDA, CDR2 SQIVND (reference sequence). The CDR3 consists of 17 residues. Time point noted: persistent/refractory GD, antithyroid drugs over 5 years with positive TRAb. With RNA extracted from PBMCs as input, the TCR library was made. The diagnosis of Graves' disease used American Thyroid Association guidelines. This record comes from a study of regulatory T cells in long-lasting Graves disease. Arm-PCR with iRepertoire HTBI primers amplified the CDR3 regions for these TCR beta libraries. Via MiXCR, TCRdb re-called the multiplex PCR reads, giving one row per CDR3 protein. The table shows 300,000 to 400,000 distinct CDR3 sequences, with roughly a fifth occurring only once. Findings of the study overall: A greater number of public clonotypes (around 2,700) was shared by persistent patients than by new patients (around 970).

The J gene is TRBJ1-1, the V gene TRBV19, with D unresolved. This clonotype originated in a female donor with Graves disease. The sequencing used peripheral blood mononuclear cells (PBMCs), collected when the disease was refractory, from a patient treated with antithyroid drugs. The CDR3 DNA follows: TGTGCCAGTAGTATTTCACGACCCCTCGTCCGGAACACTGAAGCTTTCTTT. Its protein is CASSISRPLVRNTEAFF.